This T cell receptor beta chain emerged from a study of shared clonotypes between healthy human individuals. Every donor, a Caucasian adult, lived in Nashville, Tennessee. The V gene end was trimmed by 0 bases and the J gene end by 1 base; junction bases not matched to a gene: 2. CDR1 and CDR2 from the germline V gene are SGHRS and YFSETQ. This CDR3 is built from 16 residues. The repertoire was sequenced with immunoSEQ multiplex PCR; TCRdb's copy has only in-frame clones and lacks some. The sample contains 400,000 to 600,000 clones, roughly 80% of which appear only once. The chain links TRBV5-1 to TRBJ2-2, with TRBD1 matching 8 bases. This TCR was sampled from a woman aged 40 to 50 in good health. Some clones in this sample may be carry-over from other donors' samples. What was sequenced was PBMCs. The CDR3 reads CASSLVGTGNTGELFF. The CDR3 DNA is TGCGCCAGCAGCTTGGTAGGGACAGGGAACACCGGGGAGCTGTTTTTT.